This TCR beta chain was captured by sequencing in a study of blood T cells in healthy people across ages. Findings and caveats of the study: In long-lived donors, naive CD4+ cell counts and diversity exceeded those of aged donors.

A second PCR of about 6 to 11 cycles used a sample-barcoded 5' primer and a J-beta primer mix. TCRdb independently ran MiXCR on the 5' RACE reads; one entry per CDR3 protein. This table holds 800,000 or so distinct CDR3 sequences, approximately 25% found once. Germline CDR1 MDHEN, CDR2 SYDVKM. The CDR3 consists of 16 residues. Germline trimming cut 4 bases from V and 3 bases from J; bases unmatched to any gene: 4. With respect to this clonotype: Its matching antigen is unknown.

These data also featured in a second study, about T cells of mothers and their children.

The chain is built from TRBV28 and TRBJ2-1, with 12 bases that match TRBD2. Sequencing input: blood. The TCR sequence derives from a boy aged 5-17 years in good health. CDR3 loop: CASSSPTSGSYNEQFF. The CDR3 bases are TGTGCCAGCAGTTCCCCGACTAGCGGGAGCTACAATGAGCAGTTCTTC. The variable domain in full, completed from reference TRBV28 and TRBJ2-1, reads DVKVTQSSRYLVKRTGEKVFLECVQDMDHENMFWYRQDPGLGLRLIYFSYDVKMKEKGDIPEGYSVSREKKERFSLILESASTNQTSMYLCASSSPTSGSYNEQFFGPGTRLTVL.